This T cell receptor (beta chain) was documented in a study of OX40 agonist ivuxolimab in advanced cancers. Study background: Eligibility admitted prior anti-PD-1, anti-PD-L1 or anti-CTLA-4 therapy; roughly 40% had some.

Generated by immunoSEQ multiplex PCR, the TCRdb table keeps only in-frame clones and is missing some. This table has fewer than 75,000 clones, 87% appearing once. No patient had autoimmune disease or received systemic immunosuppression. Peripheral blood came from all dose cohorts at three timepoints. This clone came up a few times. The CDR3 extends over 13 amino acids. Trimming shortened V by 2 bases and J by 0 bases, and 4 bases separated the two germline ends. Germline-derived CDR1 and CDR2 are MNHNS and SASEGT. This receptor was taken from an adult with an advanced solid tumor such as melanoma, head and neck, liver or kidney cancer. Specimen: CD4+ or CD8+ T cells sorted from blood, collected in a trial of the OX40 agonist ivuxolimab. The chain employs TRBV6-1 and TRBJ1-1; no definite D call. The DNA for the CDR3 is TGTGCCAGCAGTGAACTAATGAACACTGAAGCTTTCTTT. This gives the protein CASSELMNTEAFF.